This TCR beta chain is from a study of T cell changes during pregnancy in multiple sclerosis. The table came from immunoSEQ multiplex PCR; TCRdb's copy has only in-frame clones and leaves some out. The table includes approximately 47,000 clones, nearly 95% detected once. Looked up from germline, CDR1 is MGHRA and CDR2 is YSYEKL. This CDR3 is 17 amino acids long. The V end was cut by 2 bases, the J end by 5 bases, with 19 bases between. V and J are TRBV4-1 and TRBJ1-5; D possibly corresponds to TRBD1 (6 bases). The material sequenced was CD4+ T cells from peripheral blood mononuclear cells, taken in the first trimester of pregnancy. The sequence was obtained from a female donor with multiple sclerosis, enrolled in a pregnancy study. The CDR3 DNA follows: TGCGCCAGCAGCCAACCACCTGAACAGGGTCGGGATCAGCCCCAGCATTTT. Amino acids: CASSQPPEQGRDQPQHF.